The T cell receptor (beta chain) described here comes from a study of post-analysis software for immune sequencing data. Looking at the study overall: Both relapsing-remitting and secondary progressive multiple sclerosis featured among the disease courses, as did progressive-relapsing multiple sclerosis.

Per germline, CDR1 SGHRS and CDR2 YFSETQ. After removal of 0 bases from V and 4 bases from J, the junction contained 6 bases not matched to a gene. The CDR3 spans 15 residues. Regarding the study as a whole: Compared with controls, patients had more of about 5 TRBV segments, including TRBV5-6, TRBV5-1 and TRBV20-1. Patients with multiple sclerosis recorded significantly lower normalized Chao1 diversity than controls, the study found.

Libraries were made from TCR beta cDNA, and they carried unique molecular identifiers. Roughly 0.5 million cDNA molecules were obtained from 1 to 10 million T cells. TCRdb recomputed calls from the PCR reads with MiXCR, one row per CDR3 protein. This sample has hundreds of thousands of distinct CDR3 sequences, with around 60% found just once. The table lists this clonotype with a count of one. The antigen is unknown. The sample was blood. The V and J genes are TRBV5-1 and TRBJ2-7; 8 nucleotides align to TRBD2. The source of this sequence is a girl between 2 and 10 years old with multiple sclerosis. The CDR3 is CASSLDGGDFYEQYF. CDR3 DNA sequence: TGCGCCAGCAGCTTGGACGGGGGGGACTTTTACGAGCAGTACTTC.